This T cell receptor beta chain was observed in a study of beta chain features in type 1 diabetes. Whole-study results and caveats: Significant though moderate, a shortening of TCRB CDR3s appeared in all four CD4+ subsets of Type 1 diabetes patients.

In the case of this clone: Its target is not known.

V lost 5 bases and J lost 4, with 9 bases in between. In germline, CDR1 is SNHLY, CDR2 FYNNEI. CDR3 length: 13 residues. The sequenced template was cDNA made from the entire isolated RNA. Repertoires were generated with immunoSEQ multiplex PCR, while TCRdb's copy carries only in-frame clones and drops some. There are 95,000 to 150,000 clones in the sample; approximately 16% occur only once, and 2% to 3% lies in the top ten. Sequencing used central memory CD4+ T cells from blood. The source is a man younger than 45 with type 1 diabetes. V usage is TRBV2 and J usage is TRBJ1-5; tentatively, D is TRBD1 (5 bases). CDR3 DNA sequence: TGTGCCAGCAGTAATCAGGGAAATCAGCCCCAGCATTTT. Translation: CASSNQGNQPQHF.